Listed below are T cell receptor beta chains from one sample, sequenced in a study of shared clonotypes between healthy human individuals. The data were produced by immunoSEQ multiplex PCR, yet TCRdb's version contains in-frame clones alone and is incomplete. The sample gives about 2.1 million clones, just under 95% of which show up once; more than 1.5% is in the top ten. Source material: naive CD8+ T cells from PBMCs. These receptors were taken from a man aged 18 to 30 in good health. Some clones in this sample may be carry-over from other donors' samples. Each CDR3 is given with its conserved first and last residue. The order of the fields is J gene, clone size, D gene, V gene, CDR3 DNA, CDR3 protein. The D gene is left open where the match is weak. Part of the rows lack a size; the others show once, few, many or a class for expanded clones.

j_call: TRBJ2-3; clone_size: .; d_call: .; v_call: TRBV27; cdr3_nt: TGTGCCAGCAGTTCGACTAGAATAGCACAGATAACGCAGTATTTT; cdr3_aa: CASSSTRIAQITQYF
j_call: TRBJ1-2; clone_size: .; d_call: TRBD1; v_call: TRBV28; cdr3_nt: TGTGCCAGCAGTTTTGACAGGGCGAGTGGCTACACCTTC; cdr3_aa: CASSFDRASGYTF
j_call: TRBJ2-2; clone_size: .; d_call: TRBD2; v_call: TRBV19; cdr3_nt: TGTGCCAGTACGGCGGGAGGGAACACCGGGGAGCTGTTTTTT; cdr3_aa: CASTAGGNTGELFF
j_call: TRBJ1-3; clone_size: .; d_call: TRBD1; v_call: TRBV7-9; cdr3_nt: TGTGCCAGCAGCCACCGAACACGACAGGGGGCGCCTGGAAACACCATATATTTT; cdr3_aa: CASSHRTRQGAPGNTIYF
j_call: TRBJ1-1; clone_size: .; d_call: .; v_call: TRBV6-5; cdr3_nt: TGTGCCAGCAGTTACTCAGAGGGAAACACTGAAGCTTTCTTT; cdr3_aa: CASSYSEGNTEAFF
j_call: TRBJ2-7; clone_size: .; d_call: TRBD1; v_call: TRBV7-9; cdr3_nt: TGTGCCAGCAGCTACCCGACAGGGTCTCCCTCCTACGAGCAGTACTTC; cdr3_aa: CASSYPTGSPSYEQYF
j_call: TRBJ1-1; clone_size: .; d_call: .; v_call: TRBV6-5; cdr3_nt: TGTGCCAGCAGTTACCGCCCGAGATGGAACACTGAAGCTTTCTTT; cdr3_aa: CASSYRPRWNTEAFF
j_call: TRBJ1-3; clone_size: .; d_call: TRBD1; v_call: TRBV25-1; cdr3_nt: TGTGCCAGCAGTGAGGACCCCCAGGGGGACACCATATATTTT; cdr3_aa: CASSEDPQGDTIYF
j_call: TRBJ2-5; clone_size: .; d_call: TRBD2; v_call: TRBV7-9; cdr3_nt: TGTGCCAGCAGCGAGCGGGGTGGGGCCCCCCAAGAGACCCAGTACTTC; cdr3_aa: CASSERGGAPQETQYF
j_call: TRBJ1-5; clone_size: .; d_call: TRBD1; v_call: TRBV25-1; cdr3_nt: TGTGCCAGCAGTCACGGGGGGGACAGGGATCAGCCCCAGCATTTT; cdr3_aa: CASSHGGDRDQPQHF
j_call: TRBJ2-7; clone_size: once; d_call: TRBD2; v_call: TRBV5-8; cdr3_nt: TGTGCCAGCAGCTTGATAACTAGCGGCTACGAGCAGTACTTC; cdr3_aa: CASSLITSGYEQYF
j_call: TRBJ2-1; clone_size: .; d_call: TRBD2; v_call: TRBV28; cdr3_nt: TGTGCCAGCAGCCGGGGGGGGCAAGGTGAGCAGTTCTTC; cdr3_aa: CASSRGGQGEQFF
j_call: TRBJ2-5; clone_size: .; d_call: TRBD2; v_call: TRBV15; cdr3_nt: TGTGCCACCAGCAGGCGGGGGGAGGCCCAGTACTTC; cdr3_aa: CATSRRGEAQYF
j_call: TRBJ2-2; clone_size: .; d_call: TRBD2; v_call: TRBV5-1; cdr3_nt: TGCGCCAGCAGCTTGGTAGCGGGAGGGACGAACACCGGGGAGCTGTTTTTT; cdr3_aa: CASSLVAGGTNTGELFF
j_call: TRBJ2-5; clone_size: .; d_call: .; v_call: TRBV27; cdr3_nt: TGTGCCAGCAGTTTAAGGAGGGAGATTCGGAAAGAGACCCAGTACTTC; cdr3_aa: CASSLRREIRKETQYF
j_call: TRBJ1-4; clone_size: .; d_call: .; v_call: TRBV11-2; cdr3_nt: TGTGCCAGCAGCTTTATCGGTCAGGGAGATGAAAAACTGTTTTTT; cdr3_aa: CASSFIGQGDEKLFF
j_call: TRBJ2-3; clone_size: .; d_call: TRBD2; v_call: TRBV5-1; cdr3_nt: TGCGCCAGCAGGATTTCTAGCGGACTCGCTACAGATACGCAGTATTTT; cdr3_aa: CASRISSGLATDTQYF
j_call: TRBJ1-3; clone_size: .; d_call: .; v_call: TRBV6-1; cdr3_nt: TGTGCCAGCGGATTCACGGACTCTGGAAACACCATATATTTT; cdr3_aa: CASGFTDSGNTIYF
j_call: TRBJ2-1; clone_size: once; d_call: TRBD1; v_call: TRBV28; cdr3_nt: TGTGCCAGCAGCCCCCCTCGACAGGGGTTCAACAATGAGCAGTTCTTC; cdr3_aa: CASSPPRQGFNNEQFF
j_call: TRBJ2-7; clone_size: .; d_call: TRBD1; v_call: TRBV2; cdr3_nt: TGTGCCAGCAGTCTCCCTGCCGGGACAGGGTCCTACGAGCAGTACTTC; cdr3_aa: CASSLPAGTGSYEQYF
j_call: TRBJ2-3; clone_size: .; d_call: .; v_call: TRBV2; cdr3_nt: TGTGCCAGCAGTGAAACGTTAGCGGACACAGATACGCAGTATTTT; cdr3_aa: CASSETLADTDTQYF
j_call: TRBJ2-7; clone_size: .; d_call: .; v_call: TRBV21-1; cdr3_nt: TGTGCCACCCCCTGGGGCAGACAGAAAACCTACGAGCAGTACTTC; cdr3_aa: CATPWGRQKTYEQYF
j_call: TRBJ2-5; clone_size: .; d_call: .; v_call: TRBV28; cdr3_nt: TGTGCCAGCAGTTTGTTCGACCGGGCCGTCCAAGAGACCCAGTACTTC; cdr3_aa: CASSLFDRAVQETQYF
j_call: TRBJ1-1; clone_size: .; d_call: .; v_call: TRBV28; cdr3_nt: .; cdr3_aa: CASQTGVPEAFF
j_call: TRBJ2-7; clone_size: .; d_call: TRBD2; v_call: TRBV6-6; cdr3_nt: TGTGCCAGCAGTCTCCCCGCTGGCGGGAGTTTCTACGAGCAGTACTTC; cdr3_aa: CASSLPAGGSFYEQYF
j_call: TRBJ2-1; clone_size: .; d_call: .; v_call: TRBV6-6; cdr3_nt: TGTGCCAGCAGTTACTATCACTCCGCCGGCGAGCAGTTCTTC; cdr3_aa: CASSYYHSAGEQFF
j_call: TRBJ1-1; clone_size: .; d_call: .; v_call: TRBV7-3; cdr3_nt: TGTGCCAGCAGCTCCGAAGGCTCCACTTTCTTT; cdr3_aa: CASSSEGSTFF
j_call: TRBJ1-4; clone_size: .; d_call: .; v_call: TRBV2; cdr3_nt: TGTGCCAGCAGTCCACCAGGGCCTAATGAAAAACTGTTTTTT; cdr3_aa: CASSPPGPNEKLFF
j_call: TRBJ2-5; clone_size: .; d_call: TRBD1; v_call: TRBV29-1; cdr3_nt: TGCAGCGTTCCGGGACAGGGAGGAGACCAGTACTTC; cdr3_aa: CSVPGQGGDQYF
j_call: TRBJ2-7; clone_size: .; d_call: TRBD1; v_call: TRBV6-5; cdr3_nt: TGTGCCAGCAGTTACCCGACAGGGTCCGGGTACGAGCAGTACTTC; cdr3_aa: CASSYPTGSGYEQYF
j_call: TRBJ2-1; clone_size: .; d_call: .; v_call: TRBV11-1; cdr3_nt: TGTGCCAGCAGCCAAGGCTACAATGAGCAGTTCTTC; cdr3_aa: CASSQGYNEQFF
j_call: TRBJ2-1; clone_size: .; d_call: TRBD2; v_call: TRBV27; cdr3_nt: TGTGCCAGCACCCTAGCGGGAGCGTACAATGAGCAGTTCTTC; cdr3_aa: CASTLAGAYNEQFF
j_call: TRBJ2-2; clone_size: .; d_call: TRBD1; v_call: TRBV15; cdr3_nt: TGTGCCACCAGCAGGGATCGAAACAGGGGGTATTCCGGGGAGCTGTTTTTT; cdr3_aa: CATSRDRNRGYSGELFF